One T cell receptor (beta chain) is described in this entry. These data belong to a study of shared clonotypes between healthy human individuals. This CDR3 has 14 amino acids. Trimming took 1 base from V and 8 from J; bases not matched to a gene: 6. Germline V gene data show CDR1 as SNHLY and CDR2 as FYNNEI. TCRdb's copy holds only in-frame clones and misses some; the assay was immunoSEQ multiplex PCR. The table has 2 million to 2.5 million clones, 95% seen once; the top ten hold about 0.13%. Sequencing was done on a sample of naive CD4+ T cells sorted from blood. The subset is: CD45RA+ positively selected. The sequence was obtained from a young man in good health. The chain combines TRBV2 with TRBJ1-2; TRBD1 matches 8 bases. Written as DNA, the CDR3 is TGTGCCAGCAGTGAAGAGCGGACAGGGCGAGGCTACACCTTC. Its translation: CASSEERTGRGYTF.